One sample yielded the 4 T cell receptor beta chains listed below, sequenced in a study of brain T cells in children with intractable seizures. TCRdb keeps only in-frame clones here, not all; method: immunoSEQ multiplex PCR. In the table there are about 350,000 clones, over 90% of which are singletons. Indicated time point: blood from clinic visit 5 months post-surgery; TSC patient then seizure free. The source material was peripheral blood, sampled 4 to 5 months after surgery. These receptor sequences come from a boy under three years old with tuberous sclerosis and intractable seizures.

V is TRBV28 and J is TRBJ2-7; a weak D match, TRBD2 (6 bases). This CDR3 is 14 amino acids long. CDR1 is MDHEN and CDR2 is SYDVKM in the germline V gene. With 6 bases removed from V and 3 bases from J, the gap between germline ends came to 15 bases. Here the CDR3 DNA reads TGTGCCAGCAGCCCCGTAGCGGAACTCTACGAGCAGTACTTC. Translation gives CASSPVAELYEQYF.

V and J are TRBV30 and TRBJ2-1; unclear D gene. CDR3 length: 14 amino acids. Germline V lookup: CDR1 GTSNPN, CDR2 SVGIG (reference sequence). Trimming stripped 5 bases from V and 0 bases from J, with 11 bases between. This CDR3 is CAWSRPPSYNEQFF. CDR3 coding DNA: TGTGCCTGGTCCCGCCCACCCTCCTACAATGAGCAGTTCTTC.

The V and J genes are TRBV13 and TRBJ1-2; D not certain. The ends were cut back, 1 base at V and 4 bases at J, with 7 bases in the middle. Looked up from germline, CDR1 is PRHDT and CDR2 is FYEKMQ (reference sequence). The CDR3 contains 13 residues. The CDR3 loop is CASSLDPIYGYTF. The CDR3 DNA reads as TGTGCCAGCAGCTTAGACCCGATCTATGGCTACACCTTC. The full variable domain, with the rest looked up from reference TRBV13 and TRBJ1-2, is AAGVIQSPRHLIKEKRETATLKCYPIPRHDTVYWYQQGPGQDPQFLISFYEKMQSDKGSIPDRFSAQQFSDYHSELNMSSLELGDSALYFCASSLDPIYGYTFGSGTRLTVV.

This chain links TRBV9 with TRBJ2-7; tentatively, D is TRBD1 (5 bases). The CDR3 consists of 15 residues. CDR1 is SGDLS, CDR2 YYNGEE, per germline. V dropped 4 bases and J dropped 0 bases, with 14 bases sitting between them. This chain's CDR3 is CASSRQAGLSYEQYF. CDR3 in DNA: TGTGCCAGCAGCAGGCAGGCAGGGCTCTCCTACGAGCAGTACTTC.